A selection of T cell receptor beta chains follows, all from one sample in a study of blood T cell repertoires in COVID-19. Using immunoSEQ multiplex PCR, the repertoire was profiled, and TCRdb retains in-frame clones only, with some absent. The top ten hold 4.6% of the sample, which has about 160,000 clones, about 93% seen once. Sequencing was performed on peripheral blood. Source of these receptors: a woman between 50 and 59 years old with acute or convalescent COVID-19. CDR3s include the opening cysteine and the closing phenylalanine or tryptophan. The order of the fields is D gene, V gene, J gene, clone size, CDR3 protein, CDR3 DNA. D genes are given only for firm matches. Some rows have no size entry. The others give once, few or many, or a class for an expanded clone.

TRBD2	TRBV10-2	TRBJ2-7	once	CASRGTSGTYEQYF	TGCGCCAGCAGGGGGACTAGCGGCACCTACGAGCAGTACTTC
TRBD1	TRBV6-1	TRBJ1-1	.	CASSDRDSRSYMNTEAFF	TGTGCCAGCAGTGACCGGGACAGCCGATCTTACATGAACACTGAAGCTTTCTTT
.	TRBV3-1/TRBV3-2	TRBJ2-7	.	CASSQGQILYEQYF	TGTGCCAGCAGCCAAGGGCAGATCCTCTACGAGCAGTACTTC
.	TRBV27	TRBJ1-2	.	CASSLGPLGGYTF	TGTGCCAGCAGTTTGGGGCCACTCGGTGGCTACACCTTC
.	TRBV10-2	TRBJ2-1	few	CASSEEAKSSYNEQFF	TGCGCCAGCAGTGAGGAGGCCAAGAGCTCCTACAATGAGCAGTTCTTC
.	TRBV5-3	TRBJ2-6	.	CARIRERHSGANVLTF	TGTGCCAGAATTCGCGAGCGTCACTCTGGGGCCAACGTCCTGACTTTC
.	TRBV19	TRBJ2-7	.	CASSTTGSSYEQYF	TGTGCCAGTAGTACAACAGGGAGCTCCTACGAGCAGTACTTC
TRBD1	TRBV6-2/TRBV6-3	TRBJ1-2	.	CASSYRGTGGYTF	TGTGCCAGCAGTTACCGGGGGACAGGAGGCTACACCTTC
TRBD1	TRBV2	TRBJ2-5	.	CASKKDRGVETQYF	TGTGCCAGCAAAAAGGACAGGGGGGTGGAGACCCAGTACTTC
.	TRBV6-5	TRBJ1-6	.	CASSRAENSPLHF	TGTGCCAGCAGCAGGGCGGAAAATTCACCCCTCCACTTT
.	TRBV6-2/TRBV6-3	TRBJ1-1	.	CASSSAGVGTEAFF	TGTGCCAGCAGTTCTGCAGGGGTCGGCACTGAAGCTTTCTTT